This T cell receptor beta chain was documented in a study of cytomegalovirus exposure and HLA in healthy donors (dated by TCRdb to about 2017). Turning to the overall study: An earlier analysis of approximately 640 of the donors reported about 290 Gb of sequence data and roughly 100 million unique TCR beta sequences from about 179 million T cells. Approximately 300 gigabases of sequencing data and around 90 million unique TCR sequences made up an early release that covered roughly 670 HLA-typed donors. Of the roughly 400 genotyped donors, approximately 83% fell in the genetic ancestry cluster associated with self-reported Caucasian donors. The study was designed to test whether signatures of past pathogen exposure could be identified by cataloging public T cell receptors. Using immunosequencing, the study profiled T cell repertoires from around 680 subjects and related those repertoires to cytomegalovirus serostatus. A separate validation cohort of about 110 different subjects was used in addition to the roughly 620-subject first cohort. To predict cytomegalovirus infection status, the study combined high-throughput TCR immunosequencing, statistical association of individual TCRs with disease status, and machine learning. In a later analysis, previously published TCR beta repertoires from about 640 donors were re-analyzed and high-resolution HLA genotyping was added so that TCR occurrence patterns could be studied. Rather than drawing on any new phenotypic data, the later analysis identified candidate immune exposures from TCR beta sequences and the way those sequences occurred across donors. An earlier analysis of 587 of the donors used high-throughput TCR beta sequencing to judge whether each TCR beta V gene segment behaved as functional or pseudogenic. Donor age, sex, ethnicity and CMV serostatus were collected together with the repertoire data. A later genetic analysis took genome-wide SNP genotypes for about 55% of the roughly 700 donors and used that subset as a discovery cohort. Every discovery cohort repertoire had been produced on one sequencing platform. HLA typing included class I and class II loci at four-digit resolution. The number of donors typed differed by locus, with about 629-640 for A, B, C, DRB1 and DQB1, roughly 520 for DQA1, approximately 580 for DPA1, and some 450 for DPB1. Roughly 5 DR-DQ haplotypes were treated as single units for association and clustering because of strong linkage in the cohort. Among 398 genotyped donors of the cohort, an average of around 250,000 unique TCR beta nucleotide sequences was sequenced per donor, of which 15% to 20% were non-productive.

The cohort was made up of 650 to 700 healthy bone marrow donors. All cohort members were sampled while nominally healthy, although unrecorded immune exposures were likely present. The donor tested CMV seronegative, placing the donor among the 300 to 450 seronegative members of the cohort. Every donor gave a peripheral blood sample, and the peripheral blood mononuclear cells from that sample were used for TCR beta sequencing. The Qiagen DNeasy Blood Extraction Kit was used to extract genomic DNA from the blood cell samples. Here is what the overall study found, with its caveats: The earlier analysis of 587 of the donors excluded approximately 17 rarely observed V segments, including chromosome 9 orphons, because counts were too low. V-gene and J-gene trimming of TCR beta chains was associated with a missense DCLRE1C variant in a later genetic analysis, and the association was replicated in an independent cohort. A later analysis found that most CMV-associated TCR beta chains appeared HLA-restricted, with HLA associations seemingly driven largely by CMV exposure. An earlier analysis of approximately 530 of the donors showed that most TCR beta V segments appeared in productive rearrangements either about 87% or about 30% of the time, which broadly matched IMGT annotations. The cohort was sequenced for TCR beta chains only, and without alpha or paired-chain data the features that could be detected were limited. Linkage disequilibrium might explain the correlated functional status among segregating V segments, but an unknown experimental factor could not be ruled out. A later analysis associated 17,000 or so TCR beta sequences with specific HLA alleles at a false discovery rate of 0.05. A later analysis found that TCR association rates varied across HLA loci, with DRB1 alleles showing the most associated TCRs and HLA-C alleles the fewest. Because HLA typing was unavailable for some donors at each locus, only the typed subset was used in association tests. For the cohort, immune exposure information was limited to CMV serostatus. The classifier was reported to diagnose cytomegalovirus status with high specificity and sensitivity in both the original cohort and the validation cohort. A cluster of highly shared sequence variants was judged likely to represent a technical artifact of the sequencing pipeline. Most TCR sequences were observed very rarely across donors, whereas some public TCRs were present in many individuals. Roughly uniform sequencing depth across donors was assumed in presence/absence analyses, although this assumption may not hold. A few of the identified cytomegalovirus-associated TCR beta chains were confirmed in vitro to be specific for cytomegalovirus antigens. A later analysis reported that several top co-occurrence clusters appeared linked to parvovirus B19, influenza, CMV and Epstein-Barr virus. Strong co-occurrence of HLA alleles, especially DR and DQ, made assigning TCR associations to individual alleles difficult. The authors suggested that the approach could potentially be generalized to other disease states and immunological phenotypes. Some IMGT-functional V segments, including TRBV6-2 and TRBV6-3, could not be told apart with the 87-base-pair reads, so those segments were excluded. A further reported finding was that TCR beta sequences accurately predicted the HLA-A and HLA-B alleles for most subjects in the first cohort. A later genetic analysis reported fewer N-insertions in productive TCRs among donors in an Asian-associated ancestry cluster than the roughly 700-donor mean. In the study, some 160 TCR beta chains were listed as associated with cytomegalovirus. In a later analysis, HLA-associated TCR beta chains showed more clonal expansion and lower generation probabilities than non-associated chains that were equally common.

Taken from the germline V gene, the CDR1 and CDR2 loops are SGHTA and FQGNSA. The junction shows trimming of 1 base on V and 4 bases on J, plus 11 bases between the germline ends. The CDR3 measures 14 amino acids from cysteine to phenylalanine. Here the CDR3 DNA is all that survives: 42 bases in frame from base 1. As concerns this clone: Its binding antigen is unknown. The sample holds no much larger clone one base away, and base qualities are not on file.

Preparation of the library involved the immunoSEQ multiplex PCR assay. The multiplex PCR relied on a mix of 60 forward primers for TCR Vbeta segments and 13 reverse primers for TCR Jbeta segments. The CDR3 region of rearranged TCR beta genes was amplified from genomic DNA by a multiplex PCR assay. The Illumina HiSeq System was used to sequence the amplified TCR beta libraries as 87-base-pair reads. Per the authors' processing: A later analysis counted tens of millions of unique TCR beta chains across the 690 or so repertoires, and some 11 million of these chains were shared by at least two donors. To remove PCR and sequencing errors, raw reads were error-corrected and collapsed into unique sequences using a nearest-neighbor algorithm that merged closely related sequences. To assign V, D and J gene segments, CDR3 sequences were aligned to IMGT reference sequences. Each retained sequence needed at least a six-nucleotide match to both a V gene segment and a J gene segment. Rearrangements were called productive when the CDR3 lacked stop codons and stayed in frame with V and J; all others were non-productive. Following IMGT convention, CDR3 was defined as the stretch from the second conserved V-encoded cysteine to the conserved J-encoded phenylalanine. Sequences without an unambiguous match to a single V gene segment were excluded from the earlier analysis of several hundred of the donors. An earlier analysis of 550 to 650 of the donors classified V segments as functional when productive rearrangements were above 56.7% and as segregating when the standard deviation between donors was above 5%. A statistical classification framework was built for diagnosing cytomegalovirus status from the catalog of TCR beta chain sequences. In a later analysis, V and J genes were assigned by comparing TCR nucleotide sequences against IMGT/GENE-DB human TR gene sequences. A later analysis assigned CDR3 sequences and most-parsimonious VDJ recombination scenarios with the TCRdist pipeline. In a later analysis, every TCR beta chain was defined by the combination of its CDR3 amino acid sequence and its V-gene family, and reads without a unique V-gene family were dropped. A later analysis removed roughly 590 highly shared, low-generation-probability nucleotide sequences to deal with suspected cross-contamination and a sequencing artifact. A later analysis calculated a clonal expansion index for each public chain from normalized within-repertoire ranks of inferred template counts. In a later analysis, generation probabilities were computed using a VDJ recombination model fitted to out-of-frame rearrangements, and the results were checked against IGoR. In a later analysis, TCR-TCR, TCR-HLA and TCR-CMV co-occurrence was scored with hypergeometric tests, and a repertoire-size bias correction was applied to TCR pairs. In a later analysis, false discovery rates were estimated by permuting HLA or CMV assignments 20 times. In a later analysis, co-occurring TCRs were grouped using DBSCAN, and TCRdist sequence similarity was added for clustering within HLA-allele-positive subsets. For co-occurrence clustering, repertoires with fewer than 30,000 or more than 120,000 public chains were excluded, along with five repertoires with anomalous nucleotide sharing. The clones in this table, taken by TCRdb from immuneACCESS, are in-frame only. Not every clone is retained; where verified, under half of the shortfall comes from an unresolved V gene, and the cause of the rest is unknown. That table is the source of V, J and clone size, and D and trimming were worked out from the DNA. Recorded for this sample are approximately 200,000 clones; roughly 84% of them occurred a single time. The ten largest account for approximately 0.26% of the sample.

Here the chain combines TRBV7-2 and TRBJ2-7, with the D gene too uncertain to name. Sequencing input: PBMCs. The TCR was taken from a boy aged 5-17 years in good health and CMV-seronegative. The CDR3 region: CASSLGGSQYEQYF. The base sequence is TGTGCCAGCAGCTTAGGAGGCAGCCAATACGAGCAGTACTTC.